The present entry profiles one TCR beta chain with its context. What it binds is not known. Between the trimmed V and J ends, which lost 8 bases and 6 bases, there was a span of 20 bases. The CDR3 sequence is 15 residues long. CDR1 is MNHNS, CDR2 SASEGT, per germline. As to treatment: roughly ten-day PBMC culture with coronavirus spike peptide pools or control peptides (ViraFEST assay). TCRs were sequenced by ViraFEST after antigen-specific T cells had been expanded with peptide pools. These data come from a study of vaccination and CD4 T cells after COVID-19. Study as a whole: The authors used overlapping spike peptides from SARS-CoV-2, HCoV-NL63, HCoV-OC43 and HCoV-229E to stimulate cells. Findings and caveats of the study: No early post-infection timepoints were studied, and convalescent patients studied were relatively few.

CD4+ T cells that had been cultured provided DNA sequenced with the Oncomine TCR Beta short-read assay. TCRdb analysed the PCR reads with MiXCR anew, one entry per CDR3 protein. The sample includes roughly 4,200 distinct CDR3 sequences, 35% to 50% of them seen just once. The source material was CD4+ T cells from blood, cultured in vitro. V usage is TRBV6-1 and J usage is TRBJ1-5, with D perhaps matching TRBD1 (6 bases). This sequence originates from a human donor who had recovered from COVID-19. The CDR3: CASVSETGNFQPQHF. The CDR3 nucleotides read TGTGCCAGCGTTTCCGAGACAGGTAATTTTCAGCCCCAGCATTTT.